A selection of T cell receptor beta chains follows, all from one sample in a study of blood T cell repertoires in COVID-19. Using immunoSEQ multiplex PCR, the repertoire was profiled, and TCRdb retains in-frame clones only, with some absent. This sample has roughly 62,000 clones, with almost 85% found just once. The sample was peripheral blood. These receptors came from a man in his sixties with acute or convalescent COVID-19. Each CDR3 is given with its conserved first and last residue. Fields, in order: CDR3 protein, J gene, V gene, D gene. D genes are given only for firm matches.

cdr3_aa: CASSSFPSTDTQYF
j_call: TRBJ2-3
v_call: TRBV6-6
d_call: -

cdr3_aa: CASSLEGLRDGYTF
j_call: TRBJ1-2
v_call: TRBV5-1
d_call: -

cdr3_aa: CSGQQGTKGYTF
j_call: TRBJ1-2
v_call: TRBV29-1
d_call: -

cdr3_aa: CASSVTPGLRDTQYF
j_call: TRBJ2-3
v_call: TRBV28
d_call: TRBD2

cdr3_aa: CASSLGSAVEAFF
j_call: TRBJ1-1
v_call: TRBV7-9
d_call: -

cdr3_aa: CASSLEFDRAVYGYTF
j_call: TRBJ1-2
v_call: TRBV7-9
d_call: TRBD1

cdr3_aa: CASSKKRGDTDTQYF
j_call: TRBJ2-3
v_call: TRBV9
d_call: TRBD2

cdr3_aa: CASSPGGFGELFF
j_call: TRBJ2-2
v_call: TRBV27
d_call: -

cdr3_aa: CASSPGVDGGYTF
j_call: TRBJ1-2
v_call: TRBV7-2
d_call: -

cdr3_aa: CATKGDIDTDTQYF
j_call: TRBJ2-3
v_call: TRBV24-1
d_call: -

cdr3_aa: CASSISGFSYEQYF
j_call: TRBJ2-7
v_call: TRBV19
d_call: -

cdr3_aa: CSIDSGTQYF
j_call: TRBJ2-5
v_call: TRBV29-1
d_call: -

cdr3_aa: CASSEQGKGSDEQYF
j_call: TRBJ2-7
v_call: TRBV6-1
d_call: -

cdr3_aa: CASSLARTGGYEKLFF
j_call: TRBJ1-4
v_call: TRBV7-9
d_call: TRBD1

cdr3_aa: CSVQRDQDHYEQYF
j_call: TRBJ2-7
v_call: TRBV29-1
d_call: TRBD2

cdr3_aa: CASSATGRTEAFF
j_call: TRBJ1-1
v_call: TRBV2
d_call: -

cdr3_aa: CASSPSGGQYEAFF
j_call: TRBJ1-1
v_call: TRBV7-9
d_call: -

cdr3_aa: CAWDEGANQPQHF
j_call: TRBJ1-5
v_call: TRBV30
d_call: TRBD1

cdr3_aa: CASSPSVQSADTQYF
j_call: TRBJ2-3
v_call: TRBV18
d_call: -

cdr3_aa: CASSPTGRVHEQYF
j_call: TRBJ2-7
v_call: TRBV6-5
d_call: TRBD1

cdr3_aa: CAISRTGGKDTEAFF
j_call: TRBJ1-1
v_call: TRBV10-3
d_call: TRBD1

cdr3_aa: CSAENTDTQYF
j_call: TRBJ2-3
v_call: TRBV20-1
d_call: -

cdr3_aa: CASRGGSSYNSPLHF
j_call: TRBJ1-6
v_call: TRBV2
d_call: -

cdr3_aa: CASSGGRTGSSSGNTIYF
j_call: TRBJ1-3
v_call: TRBV19
d_call: TRBD1

cdr3_aa: CASSLLAGGNEQFF
j_call: TRBJ2-1
v_call: TRBV5-1
d_call: TRBD2

cdr3_aa: CASSPTPPGPGDYGYTF
j_call: TRBJ1-2
v_call: TRBV18
d_call: -

cdr3_aa: CASSQLAVLSGANVLTF
j_call: TRBJ2-6
v_call: TRBV18
d_call: -

cdr3_aa: CASSSRDSLPRGNQPQHF
j_call: TRBJ1-5
v_call: TRBV5-6
d_call: TRBD1

cdr3_aa: CASSLSRDTDTQYF
j_call: TRBJ2-3
v_call: TRBV7-3
d_call: -

cdr3_aa: CASSRRGYEQYF
j_call: TRBJ2-7
v_call: TRBV6-5
d_call: TRBD2

cdr3_aa: CSVLRGAGNTEAFF
j_call: TRBJ1-1
v_call: TRBV29-1
d_call: -

cdr3_aa: CASSVGLAGYEQYF
j_call: TRBJ2-7
v_call: TRBV9
d_call: TRBD2

cdr3_aa: CASSPGLGEDTQYF
j_call: TRBJ2-3
v_call: TRBV18
d_call: TRBD2

cdr3_aa: CASSSGQVQAPQHF
j_call: TRBJ1-5
v_call: TRBV28
d_call: TRBD1

cdr3_aa: CASSSYGPQNTIYF
j_call: TRBJ1-3
v_call: TRBV13
d_call: -

cdr3_aa: CATSDEKNYGYTF
j_call: TRBJ1-2
v_call: TRBV24-1
d_call: -

cdr3_aa: CASSEPVGTGWLRTEAFF
j_call: TRBJ1-1
v_call: TRBV6-1
d_call: TRBD1

cdr3_aa: CASSLAAVGNSPLHF
j_call: TRBJ1-6
v_call: TRBV5-1
d_call: -

cdr3_aa: CASSSDRASDTQYF
j_call: TRBJ2-3
v_call: TRBV5-1
d_call: TRBD1

cdr3_aa: CASSFGDGGGYAQYF
j_call: TRBJ2-7
v_call: TRBV5-1
d_call: -

cdr3_aa: CSVGDISEGAGELFF
j_call: TRBJ2-2
v_call: TRBV29-1
d_call: -

cdr3_aa: CASSLGQGKGYTF
j_call: TRBJ1-2
v_call: TRBV7-2
d_call: TRBD1

cdr3_aa: CASSLMGGNGYTF
j_call: TRBJ1-2
v_call: TRBV14
d_call: -

cdr3_aa: CASSLLAGGSTDTQYF
j_call: TRBJ2-3
v_call: TRBV5-4
d_call: TRBD2

cdr3_aa: CSVSGTSETQYF
j_call: TRBJ2-5
v_call: TRBV29-1
d_call: TRBD2

cdr3_aa: CATSDLKAGSYNEQFF
j_call: TRBJ2-1
v_call: TRBV24-1
d_call: TRBD2

cdr3_aa: CASSQGQSYGYTF
j_call: TRBJ1-2
v_call: TRBV14
d_call: -

cdr3_aa: CATSRTSGGFNEQFF
j_call: TRBJ2-1
v_call: TRBV15
d_call: TRBD2

cdr3_aa: CASSSTWEGDQPQHF
j_call: TRBJ1-5
v_call: TRBV19
d_call: -

cdr3_aa: CASSKGTPRTAQQETQYF
j_call: TRBJ2-5
v_call: TRBV19
d_call: -

cdr3_aa: CASSLTSGGNTEAFF
j_call: TRBJ1-1
v_call: TRBV5-1
d_call: -

cdr3_aa: CASTYSYADTQYF
j_call: TRBJ2-3
v_call: TRBV28
d_call: -

cdr3_aa: CASSKTSGGAGDTQYF
j_call: TRBJ2-3
v_call: TRBV28
d_call: TRBD2

cdr3_aa: CSSKGDNTEAFF
j_call: TRBJ1-1
v_call: TRBV29-1
d_call: -

cdr3_aa: CASTQGLPSDGYTF
j_call: TRBJ1-2
v_call: TRBV7-2
d_call: -